The TCR beta chain described here comes from a study of T cells of healthy individuals. V dropped 5 bases and J dropped 4 bases, with 13 bases sitting between them. CDR1 and CDR2 (germline): SGHNT, YENEEA. CDR3 length equals 14 residues. TCRdb ran MiXCR on the 5' RACE reads and lists one entry per CDR3 protein. Of some 100,000 distinct CDR3 sequences listed, 17% were seen once; the top ten hold 6.2%. This sequence originates from a human donor in good health. The chain carries TRBV11-3 and TRBJ2-3; D ambiguous. The CDR3 region is CASSPQPPPDTQYF. CDR3 bases: TGTGCCAGCAGCCCGCAACCACCCCCAGATACGCAGTATTTT.